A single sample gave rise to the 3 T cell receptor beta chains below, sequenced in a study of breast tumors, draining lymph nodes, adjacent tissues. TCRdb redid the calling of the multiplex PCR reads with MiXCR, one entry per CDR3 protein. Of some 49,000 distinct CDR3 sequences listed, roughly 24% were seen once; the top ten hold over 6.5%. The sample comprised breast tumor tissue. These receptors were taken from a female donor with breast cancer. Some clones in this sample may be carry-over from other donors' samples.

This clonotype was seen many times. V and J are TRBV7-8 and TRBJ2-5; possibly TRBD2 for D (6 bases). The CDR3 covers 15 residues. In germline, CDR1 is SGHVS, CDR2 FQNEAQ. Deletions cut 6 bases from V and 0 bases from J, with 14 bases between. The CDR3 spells CASSSRRGYQETQYF. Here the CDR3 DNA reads TGTGCCAGCAGTTCGCGGCGGGGTTACCAAGAGACCCAGTACTTC.

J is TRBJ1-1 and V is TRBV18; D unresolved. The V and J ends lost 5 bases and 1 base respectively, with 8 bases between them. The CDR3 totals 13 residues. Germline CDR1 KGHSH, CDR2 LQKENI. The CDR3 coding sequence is TGTGCCAGCTCATTGTTCGGGAACACTGAAGCTTTCTTT. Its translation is CASSLFGNTEAFF.

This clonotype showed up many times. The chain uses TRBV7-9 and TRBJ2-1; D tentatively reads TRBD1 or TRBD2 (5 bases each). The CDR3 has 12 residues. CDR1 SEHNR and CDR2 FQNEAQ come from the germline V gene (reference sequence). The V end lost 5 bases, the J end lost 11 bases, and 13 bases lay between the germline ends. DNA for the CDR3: TGTGCCAGCAGCGAGACTGAGGGGAAGCAGTTCTTC. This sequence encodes CASSETEGKQFF. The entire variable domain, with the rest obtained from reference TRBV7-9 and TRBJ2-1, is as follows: DTGVSQNPRHKITKRGQNVTFRCDPISEHNRLYWYRQTLGQGPEFLTYFQNEAQLEKSRLLSDRFSAERPKGSFSTLEIQRTEQGDSAMYLCASSETEGKQFFGPGTRLTVL.